The subject of this entry is one T cell receptor beta chain. What it binds is not known. In the original workflow: Only a few patient CD8+ clones above 1% matched published virus-specific TCRB sequences. TCRdb's table, derived via immunoSEQ multiplex PCR, lists solely in-frame clones and lacks some. For V, J and clone size, that table is used; D and trimming come from the DNA. The sample lists 9,000 to 13,000 clones, 70% to 75% occurring once. These data come from a study of somatic mutations in cytotoxic T cells in rheumatoid arthritis. Study at large: Patient blood, which was peripheral blood collected as 30 ml EDTA, was drawn right after diagnosis and before any treatment started. Flow cytometry sorted some V beta antibody-stained T-cell populations to nearly 100% purity, V beta1+ cells among them being sequenced for TCRB.

Study-wide findings and caveats: Antigens targeted by the expanded CD8+ clones were unknown.

V was clipped by 0 bases and J by 3 bases, with 8 bases between them. This CDR3 is built from 15 residues. Germline CDR1 and CDR2: SGHVS and FNYEAQ. Material for sequencing was CD8+ T cells sorted from blood. The sequence derives from an adult with rheumatoid arthritis. V is TRBV7-6 and J is TRBJ2-2; perhaps TRBD2 as D (7 bases). DNA for the CDR3: TGTGCCAGCAGCTTAGCGGGGGGGCACACCGGGGAGCTGTTTTTT. It yields the protein CASSLAGGHTGELFF.